This T cell receptor (beta chain) was sequenced during a study of blood T cell repertoires in COVID-19. Study context: Specimens from acute and convalescent COVID-19 originated in the United States, Italy and Spain. In each case, the material was cDNA or gDNA derived from T cells, B-cell-depleted T cells, or PBMCs.

Profiling relied on immunoSEQ multiplex PCR, and the TCRdb table lists in-frame clones only, not all of them. The sample has 220,000 or so clones; less than 85% are singletons. This receptor was obtained from a woman aged 80 or older with acute or convalescent COVID-19. Sequencing was performed on peripheral blood.

CDR3 in DNA: TGTGCCAGCAGCTTATTCGCGCCATCATCTGGAAACACCATATATTTT. This codes for CASSLFAPSSGNTIYF. The chain combines TRBV7-2 with TRBJ1-3; unclear D gene. The CDR3 covers 16 residues. V lost 2 bases and J 1 base, leaving 12 bases between the germline ends. Per the germline V gene, CDR1 is SGHTA and CDR2 is FQGNSA.